These 21 T cell receptor beta chains originate from one sample sequenced in a study of OX40 agonist ivuxolimab in advanced cancers. Assay: immunoSEQ multiplex PCR; the TCRdb copy retains only in-frame clones and omits some. In the table there are about 60,000 clones, approximately 86% of which are singletons. The starting material was CD4+ or CD8+ T cells sorted from blood, obtained in a trial of the OX40 agonist ivuxolimab. The receptors shown here come from an adult with an advanced solid tumor such as melanoma, head and neck, liver or kidney cancer.

The chain has TRBV27 and TRBJ1-1; D perhaps matches TRBD1 (5 bases). This CDR3 is 14 amino acids long. Germline lookup yields CDR1 MNHEY and CDR2 SMNVEV (reference sequence). V was clipped by 6 bases and J by 5 bases, with 16 bases between them. CDR3 DNA: TGTGCCAGCAGGTCTACGGGGACCCGGACTGAAGCTTTCTTT. Amino acid sequence: CASRSTGTRTEAFF.

The DNA of the CDR3 is TGTGCCAGCAGCGTAGCCCCTAGTAAAAATGAGCAGTTCTTC. As protein: CASSVAPSKNEQFF. The chain has TRBV9 and TRBJ2-1, with D hard to call. Germline V gives CDR1 SGDLS, CDR2 YYNGEE. Trimming removed 0 bases at V and 7 bases at J, with 11 bases between. This CDR3 contains 14 residues.

The rearrangement links TRBV20-1 to TRBJ1-1; unclear D gene. The germline V gene encodes CDR1 DFQATT and CDR2 SNEGSKA (reference sequence). The V and J ends lost 3 bases and 6 bases respectively, with 8 bases between them. There are 11 residues in the CDR3. In nucleotides, the CDR3 is TGCAGTGCTAGCGACGCGGCTGAAGCTTTCTTT. Protein sequence: CSASDAAEAFF.

The rearrangement uses TRBV9 and TRBJ2-2, with TRBD1 as a possible D gene (5 bases). The CDR3 loop spans 14 amino acids. Germline CDR1 SGDLS, CDR2 YYNGEE. V was pared by 1 base and J by 7 bases, with 11 bases between. CDR3 residues: CASSVSGLSGELFF. The CDR3 DNA sequence: TGTGCCAGCAGCGTATCAGGGTTGAGCGGGGAGCTGTTTTTT.

CDR3 coding DNA: TGCGCCAGCAGCCAAGATTCGAGCGGGAGGAAGCAGTACTTC. Its translation is CASSQDSSGRKQYF. The chain recombines TRBV4-3 with TRBJ2-7; TRBD2 agrees at 9 bases. This CDR3 is 14 amino acids long. V trimming: 0 bases; J trimming: 8 bases; junction bases outside the gene matches: 5. Germline values: CDR1 LGHNA, CDR2 YSLEER.

This chain connects TRBV11-2 to TRBJ1-2; D call uncertain. CDR3 length: 14 amino acids. V lost 4 bases to trimming and J lost 2 bases, with 11 bases between them. Germline CDR1 reads SGHAT; CDR2 reads FQNNGV. CDR3 region: CASSSSQENYGYTF. Here the CDR3 DNA reads TGTGCCAGCAGCTCATCGCAGGAGAACTATGGCTACACCTTC.

This sequence joins TRBV5-1 and TRBJ2-5; TRBD1 aligns across 8 bases. CDR1 SGHRS and CDR2 YFSETQ come from the germline V gene. The CDR3 is 16 amino acids. J gave up 5 bases and V 4 bases, and 13 bases lay outside the gene matches. Here the CDR3 DNA reads TGCGCCAGCAGCGCATCAAGTCAGGGGGCGGGGGAGACCCAGTACTTC. This encodes CASSASSQGAGETQYF.

This chain links TRBV7-2 with TRBJ1-5; D unclear. The CDR3 has 13 amino acids. Germline CDR1 is SGHTA and CDR2 is FQGNSA. V shed 2 bases and J shed 3 bases, with 5 bases lying between them. Written as DNA, the CDR3 is TGTGCCAGCAGCTTAAATGCCAATCAGCCCCAGCATTTT. This codes for CASSLNANQPQHF.

This clone was seen a single time. This chain uses TRBV29-1 with TRBJ2-2, with 10 bases matching TRBD1. The germline CDR1 and CDR2 sequences are SQVTM and ANQGSEA. V lost 6 bases to trimming and J lost 3 bases; unmatched junction nucleotides: 4. There are 14 residues in the CDR3. CDR3 sequence: CSVKTGGDTGELFF. CDR3 in DNA: TGCAGCGTAAAGACAGGGGGCGACACCGGGGAGCTGTTTTTT.

This clone has only a few counts. The V and J genes are TRBV28 and TRBJ2-4; TRBD1 matches 8 bases. V dropped 4 bases and J dropped 6; count of bases not matched to a gene: 8. Germline CDR1 and CDR2: MDHEN and SYDVKM. The CDR3 sequence is 15 residues long. The CDR3 sequence: CASSSLPGQVNIQYF. CDR3 nucleotides: TGTGCCAGCAGTTCCCTGCCGGGACAGGTAAACATTCAGTACTTC.

The genes are TRBV11-2 and TRBJ2-3; possible D gene TRBD1, 6 bases. Trimming shortened V by 6 bases and J by 0 bases, and 13 bases separated the two germline ends. This CDR3 has 15 amino acids. The germline V gene has CDR1 SGHAT and CDR2 FQNNGV. CDR3 sequence: CASSYNRESTDTQYF. CDR3 nucleotide sequence: TGTGCCAGCAGTTACAACAGGGAAAGCACAGATACGCAGTATTTT.

The V call is TRBV10-3, the J call TRBJ1-1, with D hard to call. The CDR3 totals 13 residues. Germline V gives CDR1 ENHRY, CDR2 SYGVKD. V lost 6 bases and J lost 0, with 8 bases in between. Here the CDR3 DNA reads TGTGCCATCAGCCCGACGGTGAACACTGAAGCTTTCTTT. Protein: CAISPTVNTEAFF.

The chain carries TRBV2 and TRBJ1-5; D remains unclear. Germline CDR1 reads SNHLY; CDR2 reads FYNNEI. This CDR3 spans 14 amino acids. Deletions cut 6 bases from V and 4 bases from J, with 13 bases between. The CDR3 bases are TGTGCCAGCAGCGTGGACGGGATTAATCAGCCCCAGCATTTT. Its translation is CASSVDGINQPQHF.

This chain uses TRBV12-5 with TRBJ2-2; 7 positions match TRBD2. Germline V gives CDR1 LGHNT, CDR2 FRNRAP. The CDR3 covers 16 residues. The ends lost 2 bases at V and 1 base at J; junction bases unmatched: 4. The CDR3 region has the DNA TGTGCTAGTGGTTTGTCCCTAGCGGAGAACACCGGGGAGCTGTTTTTT. Translated: CASGLSLAENTGELFF.

This chain uses TRBV7-3 with TRBJ1-2; 8 positions match TRBD1. The CDR3 covers 15 residues. The V and J ends lost 4 bases and 0 bases, in that order; junction bases with no gene match: 4. Germline values: CDR1 SGHTA, CDR2 FQGTGA. The CDR3 nucleotides read TGTGCCAGCAGCTCTGGGACAGGCCCTAACTATGGCTACACCTTC. Protein product: CASSSGTGPNYGYTF.

Here the CDR3 reads CASTSGQTRTTEAFF. CDR3 coding DNA: TGTGCCAGTACCTCCGGACAGACACGAACCACTGAAGCTTTCTTT. The chain links TRBV19 to TRBJ1-1; weak D call: TRBD1 (6 bases). Germline V CDR1 and CDR2: LNHDA, SQIVND (reference sequence). V was clipped by 7 bases and J by 4 bases, with 19 bases between them. The CDR3 covers 15 residues.

This chain's CDR3 is CASSSMGGRNNSPLHF. In DNA form, the CDR3 reads TGTGCCAGCAGCAGTATGGGGGGACGGAATAATTCACCCCTCCACTTT. V and J are TRBV27 and TRBJ1-6, with D perhaps matching TRBD1 (5 bases). The CDR3 runs to 16 residues. V was trimmed by 6 bases and J by 5 bases, leaving 17 bases between them. Germline V gene sequence: CDR1 MNHEY, CDR2 SMNVEV (reference sequence).

The V and J genes are TRBV7-3 and TRBJ2-5; D is perhaps TRBD2 (5 bases). Trimming stripped 5 bases from V and 5 bases from J, with 18 bases between. This CDR3 has 15 residues. Germline V gives CDR1 SGHTA, CDR2 FQGTGA. CDR3 coding DNA: TGTGCCAGCAGCAGCCAACCGGGAACGCTGGAGACCCAGTACTTC. It is translated as CASSSQPGTLETQYF.

This sequence joins TRBV11-3 and TRBJ2-3; D remains unclear. The V and J ends lost 0 bases and 5 bases respectively, with 9 bases between them. CDR1 is SGHNT, CDR2 YENEEA, per germline. This CDR3 comprises 14 residues. This CDR3 is CASSLDPTQDTQYF. The DNA of the CDR3 is TGTGCCAGCAGCTTAGACCCCACTCAAGATACGCAGTATTTT.

The chain recombines TRBV28 with TRBJ1-2; D is unclear. Germline values: CDR1 MDHEN, CDR2 SYDVKM. The CDR3 totals 14 residues. Trimming took 6 bases from V and 5 from J, leaving 16 bases between them. The CDR3 spells CASRVSGLIYGYTF. CDR3 DNA sequence: TGTGCCAGCAGGGTTTCCGGATTAATATATGGCTACACCTTC.

The V gene is TRBV28, the J gene TRBJ1-2, with TRBD1 identical over 9 bases. The CDR3 loop spans 15 amino acids. V lost 5 bases to trimming and J lost 3 bases; unmatched junction nucleotides: 7. Germline V CDR1 and CDR2: MDHEN, SYDVKM. This chain's CDR3 is CASSVPGQGDYGYTF. CDR3 nucleotides: TGTGCCAGCAGTGTCCCGGGACAGGGAGACTATGGCTACACCTTC.